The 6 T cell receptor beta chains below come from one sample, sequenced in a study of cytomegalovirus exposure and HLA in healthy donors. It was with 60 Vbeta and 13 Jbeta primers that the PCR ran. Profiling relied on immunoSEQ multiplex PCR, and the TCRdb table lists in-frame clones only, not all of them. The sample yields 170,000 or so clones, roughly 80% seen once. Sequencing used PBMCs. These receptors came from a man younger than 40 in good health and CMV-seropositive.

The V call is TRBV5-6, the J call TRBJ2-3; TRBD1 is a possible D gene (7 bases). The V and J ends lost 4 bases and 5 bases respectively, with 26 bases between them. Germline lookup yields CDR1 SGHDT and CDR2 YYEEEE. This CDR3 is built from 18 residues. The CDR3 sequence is CASSPTAEGAGEGDTQYF. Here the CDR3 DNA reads TGTGCCAGCAGCCCAACCGCGGAGGGGGCGGGCGAGGGAGATACGCAGTATTTT.

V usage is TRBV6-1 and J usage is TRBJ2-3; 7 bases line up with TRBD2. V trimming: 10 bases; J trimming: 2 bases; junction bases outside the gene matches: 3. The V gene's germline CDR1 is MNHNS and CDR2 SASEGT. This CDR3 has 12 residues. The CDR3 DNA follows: TGTGCCACTAGCGGTCACACAGATACGCAGTATTTT. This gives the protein CATSGHTDTQYF.

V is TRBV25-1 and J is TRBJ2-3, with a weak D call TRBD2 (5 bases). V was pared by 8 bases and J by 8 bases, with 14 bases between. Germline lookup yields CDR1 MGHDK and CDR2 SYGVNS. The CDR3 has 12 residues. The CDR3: CASARPAGTQYF. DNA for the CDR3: TGTGCCAGCGCCCGGCCGGCGGGTACGCAGTATTTT. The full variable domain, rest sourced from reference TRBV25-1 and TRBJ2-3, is EADIYQTPRYLVIGTGKKITLECSQTMGHDKMYWYQQDPGMELHLIHYSYGVNSTEKGDLSSESTVSRIRTEHFPLTLESARPSHTSQYLCASARPAGTQYFGPGTRLTVL.

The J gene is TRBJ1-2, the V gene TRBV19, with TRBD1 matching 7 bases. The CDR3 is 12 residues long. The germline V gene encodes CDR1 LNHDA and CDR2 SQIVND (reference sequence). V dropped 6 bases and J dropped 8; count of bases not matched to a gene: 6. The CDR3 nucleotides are TGTGCCAGTAGCTACAGGGGAGGAGGCTACACCTTC. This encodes CASSYRGGGYTF.

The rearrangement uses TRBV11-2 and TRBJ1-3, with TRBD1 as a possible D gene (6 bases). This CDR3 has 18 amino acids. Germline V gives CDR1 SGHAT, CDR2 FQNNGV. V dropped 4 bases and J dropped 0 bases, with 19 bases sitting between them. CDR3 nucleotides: TGTGCCAGCAGCTCTATACGAAAGCAGGGGTTCTCTGGAAACACCATATATTTT. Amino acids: CASSSIRKQGFSGNTIYF.

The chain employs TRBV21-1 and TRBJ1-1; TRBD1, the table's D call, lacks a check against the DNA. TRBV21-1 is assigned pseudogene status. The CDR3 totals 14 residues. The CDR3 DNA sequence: TGTGCCAGCAGCATGAACAGGGGGCCCACTGAAGCTTTCTTT. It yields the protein CASSMNRGPTEAFF.